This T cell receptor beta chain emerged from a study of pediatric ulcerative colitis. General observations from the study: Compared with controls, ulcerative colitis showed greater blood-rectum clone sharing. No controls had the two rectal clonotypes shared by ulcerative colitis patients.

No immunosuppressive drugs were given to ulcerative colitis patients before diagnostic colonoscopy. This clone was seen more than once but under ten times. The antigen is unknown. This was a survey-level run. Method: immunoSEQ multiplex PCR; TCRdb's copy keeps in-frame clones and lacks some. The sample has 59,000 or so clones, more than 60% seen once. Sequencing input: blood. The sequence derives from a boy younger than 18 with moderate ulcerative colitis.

In DNA, the CDR3 is TGCAGCGCCACTTCGGGTGGCACTGAAGCTTTCTTT. Translation: CSATSGGTEAFF. The chain employs TRBV29-1 and TRBJ1-1; D unresolved. CDR3 size: 12 residues. V lost 7 bases, J lost 4 bases, and 13 bases lay in between. Germline CDR1 reads SQVTM; CDR2 reads ANQGSEA.